One sample yielded the 22 T cell receptor beta chains listed below, sequenced in a study of OX40 agonist ivuxolimab in advanced cancers. Clones were read by immunoSEQ multiplex PCR, and TCRdb kept only the in-frame ones, dropping some. The sample consists of 65,000 to 70,000 clones, 82% of them appearing once. Material: CD4+ or CD8+ T cells sorted from blood, obtained in a trial of the OX40 agonist ivuxolimab. These receptors were collected from an adult with an advanced solid tumor such as melanoma, head and neck, liver or kidney cancer.

This rearrangement joins TRBV5-4 to TRBJ2-1; no clear D gene. Germline V CDR1 and CDR2: SGHNT, YYREEE (reference sequence). The CDR3 length is 15 residues. V was cut by 2 bases and J by 6 bases, with 15 bases left in between. The DNA of the CDR3 is TGTGCCAGCAGCTTTATTGGCGCAGCACCCAATGAGCAGTTCTTC. Amino acid sequence: CASSFIGAAPNEQFF.

V usage is TRBV5-4 and J usage is TRBJ1-2; D unresolved. The CDR3 totals 11 residues. Per the germline V gene, CDR1 is SGHNT and CDR2 is YYREEE (reference sequence). V was trimmed by 4 bases and J by 8 bases, leaving 9 bases between them. The CDR3 sequence is CASSGAGGYTF. The CDR3, as DNA: TGTGCCAGCAGCGGAGCCGGGGGCTACACCTTC.

The table lists this clone with a few counts. The CDR3, as DNA: TGTGCCAGCAGCTTAGACTCTAGTTCGGGCAATGAGCAGTTCTTC. This sequence encodes CASSLDSSSGNEQFF. This chain links TRBV13 with TRBJ2-1; D call uncertain. This CDR3 region has 15 residues. V was shortened by 1 base and J by 6 bases, with 13 bases between the two germline ends. Germline V gene lookup returns CDR1 PRHDT and CDR2 FYEKMQ (reference sequence).

This chain uses TRBV6-5 with TRBJ2-3; D is ambiguous. Germline V gene sequence: CDR1 MNHEY, CDR2 SVGAGI. The length of the CDR3 is 14 residues. V lost 6 bases and J 1 base, leaving 11 bases between the germline ends. The CDR3 sequence: CASRTLKRTDTQYF. CDR3 DNA: TGTGCCAGCAGGACGCTAAAACGCACAGATACGCAGTATTTT.

The rearrangement uses TRBV4-1 and TRBJ1-1; D is unresolved. From germline, CDR1 is MGHRA and CDR2 YSYEKL. Between the trimmed V and J ends, which lost 6 bases and 4 bases, there was a span of 15 bases. This CDR3 region has 14 residues. The CDR3 loop is CASSRPGSRTEAFF. In DNA form, the CDR3 reads TGCGCCAGCAGTCGTCCCGGGAGTCGCACTGAAGCTTTCTTT.

The J gene is TRBJ2-4, the V gene TRBV9; D assignment may be TRBD1 or TRBD2 (5 bases each). Trimming left V 0 bases short and J 5 bases short, with 9 bases between. The CDR3 has 14 residues. CDR1 and CDR2 from the germline V gene are SGDLS and YYNGEE. CDR3 residues: CASSVGGDQNIQYF. The CDR3 DNA sequence: TGTGCCAGCAGCGTAGGAGGGGATCAAAACATTCAGTACTTC.

The rearrangement uses TRBV30 and TRBJ1-2; D ambiguous. The V gene lost 4 bases and the J gene lost 4 bases, with 19 bases spanning the gap. Germline-derived CDR1 and CDR2 are GTSNPN and SVGIG (reference sequence). This CDR3 contains 15 residues. The CDR3 spells CAWINSSQRGYGYTF. In DNA, the CDR3 is TGTGCCTGGATCAACTCGTCCCAACGGGGCTATGGCTACACCTTC.

V and J are TRBV6-1 and TRBJ1-3; D remains unclear. CDR3 length: 14 residues. Trimming pared 6 bases from V and 2 bases from J, leaving 11 bases between. Germline CDR1 is MNHNS and CDR2 is SASEGT. CDR3 nucleotide sequence: TGTGCCAGCAGCCACCAGAGGGCTGGAAACACCATATATTTT. The encoded protein is CASSHQRAGNTIYF.

This chain joins TRBV6-5 and TRBJ2-6; D possibly corresponds to TRBD2 (5 bases). Trimming took 2 bases from V and 1 from J, leaving 9 bases between them. The CDR3 has 16 residues. Germline CDR1 MNHEY, CDR2 SVGAGI. CDR3: CASSYPRGSGANVLTF. CDR3 in DNA: TGTGCCAGCAGTTACCCGAGAGGGTCTGGGGCCAACGTCCTGACTTTC.

V gene TRBV11-2 combines with J gene TRBJ2-7; D may be TRBD2 (5 bases). The CDR3 consists of 12 residues. Germline-derived CDR1 and CDR2 are SGHAT and FQNNGV. Trimming cost V 8 bases and J 5 bases, with 13 bases left between them. CDR3: CASRGRRNEQYF. The CDR3 DNA sequence: TGTGCCAGCCGGGGTCGTAGGAACGAGCAGTACTTC.

This chain joins TRBV7-9 and TRBJ1-2; TRBD1 aligns across 7 bases. CDR3 length equals 16 residues. V shed 4 bases, J shed 2 bases, and the junction held 10 bases outside the gene matches. Germline lookup yields CDR1 SEHNR and CDR2 FQNEAQ (reference sequence). The CDR3 DNA is TGTGCCAGCAGCTCGATTGGGACAGCGGACAACTATGGCTACACCTTC. Encoded protein: CASSSIGTADNYGYTF.

The gene calls are TRBV2 and TRBJ2-3; D is unclear. Trimming shortened V by 4 bases and J by 4 bases, and 9 bases separated the two germline ends. Germline CDR1 reads SNHLY; CDR2 reads FYNNEI. The CDR3 runs to 13 residues. CDR3 loop: CASSGIRADTQYF. In nucleotides, the CDR3 is TGTGCCAGCAGTGGGATCCGGGCAGATACGCAGTATTTT.

The genes are TRBV6-1 and TRBJ1-4, with 8 bases identical to TRBD1. This CDR3 is built from 14 residues. The J segment lost 8 bases and the V segment lost 8 bases, leaving 10 bases of the junction unmatched. Germline values: CDR1 MNHNS, CDR2 SASEGT. The CDR3 nucleotides are TGTGCCAGCGGCTGGACAGGGACGCGAGAAAAACTGTTTTTT. Its protein product is CASGWTGTREKLFF.

This clone was observed a few times. This chain uses TRBV18 with TRBJ2-7; 14 positions agree with TRBD2. J gave up 6 bases and V 1 base, and 11 bases lay outside the gene matches. The CDR3 spans 18 residues. Germline CDR1 and CDR2: KGHSH and LQKENI. The CDR3 region is CASSPLGLAGVQLGEQYV. The CDR3 DNA follows: TGTGCCAGCTCACCACTGGGACTAGCGGGGGTCCAACTGGGCGAGCAGTACGTC.

The chain employs TRBV2 and TRBJ1-4; D possibly corresponds to TRBD1 (5 bases). There are 15 residues in the CDR3. Trimming removed 7 bases at V and 0 bases at J, with 12 bases between. Germline CDR1 reads SNHLY; CDR2 reads FYNNEI. CDR3 protein: CASIPGGATNEKLFF. The CDR3 nucleotides read TGTGCCAGCATTCCGGGGGGGGCAACTAATGAAAAACTGTTTTTT.

This clone was observed a handful of times. The V gene is TRBV5-1, the J gene TRBJ2-3; no reliable D call. The CDR3 totals 14 residues. Trimming took off 5 bases at V and 2 bases at J, with 12 bases between the two ends. Germline lookup yields CDR1 SGHRS and CDR2 YFSETQ. As DNA, the CDR3 is TGCGCCAGCAGACGACTGAAGCACACAGATACGCAGTATTTT. Translation: CASRRLKHTDTQYF.

This clone was seen only a few times. This chain joins TRBV28 and TRBJ1-2; the match to TRBD1 covers 10 bases. The trim removed 6 bases at V and 7 bases at J, leaving 11 bases unmatched. The CDR3 covers 15 residues. CDR1 and CDR2 from the germline V gene are MDHEN and SYDVKM. The CDR3 DNA is TGTGCCAGCAGCCGGTCCGGACAGGGGGAGACTGGCTACACCTTC. Its protein is CASSRSGQGETGYTF.

CDR3 protein: CSRAPSTEAFF. Written as DNA, the CDR3 is TGCAGTAGAGCGCCCAGCACTGAAGCTTTCTTT. The rearrangement uses TRBV20-1 and TRBJ1-1; D remains ambiguous. The CDR3 consists of 11 residues. Trimming took 8 bases from V and 4 from J, leaving 11 bases between them. Looked up from germline, CDR1 is DFQATT and CDR2 is SNEGSKA (reference sequence).

The rearrangement uses TRBV28 and TRBJ1-3, with TRBD1 matching 7 bases. The CDR3 has 17 residues. The V and J ends lost 6 bases and 1 base, in that order; junction bases with no gene match: 12. Germline-derived CDR1 and CDR2 are MDHEN and SYDVKM. In DNA form, the CDR3 reads TGTGCCAGCAGCCTATACCAACAGGGGATTTCTGGAAACACCATATATTTT. Protein product: CASSLYQQGISGNTIYF. Using reference TRBV28 and TRBJ1-3 for the parts outside the CDR3, the full variable domain is DVKVTQSSRYLVKRTGEKVFLECVQDMDHENMFWYRQDPGLGLRLIYFSYDVKMKEKGDIPEGYSVSREKKERFSLILESASTNQTSMYLCASSLYQQGISGNTIYFGEGSWLTVV.

V is TRBV7-8 and J is TRBJ2-2; D might be TRBD1 (6 bases). The CDR3 loop spans 14 amino acids. Trimming removed 4 bases at V and 7 bases at J, with 13 bases between. Germline V gene data show CDR1 as SGHVS and CDR2 as FQNEAQ. As DNA, the CDR3 is TGTGCCAGCAGCTCCAGGGGTATGAGCGGGGAGCTGTTTTTT. It translates to CASSSRGMSGELFF.

CDR3 sequence (DNA): TGTGCCAGCAGCTTAGTAGGGGGCACTATTAATGGCTACACCTTC. Translated: CASSLVGGTINGYTF. This chain joins TRBV7-2 and TRBJ1-2; TRBD1 aligns across 7 bases. The CDR3 is 15 amino acids. Germline CDR1 reads SGHTA; CDR2 reads FQGNSA. V shed 1 base and J 6 bases; nucleotides not matched to a gene: 8.

This chain's CDR3 is CAISESGDSYTEAFF. CDR3 nucleotide sequence: TGTGCCATCAGTGAGTCAGGGGACAGTTACACTGAAGCTTTCTTT. The J gene is TRBJ1-1, the V gene TRBV10-3; 7 nucleotides agree with TRBD1. The germline CDR1 and CDR2 sequences are ENHRY and SYGVKD. This CDR3 region has 15 residues. Losses at the gene ends were 0 bases for V and 3 bases for J; bases not matched to a gene: 4.